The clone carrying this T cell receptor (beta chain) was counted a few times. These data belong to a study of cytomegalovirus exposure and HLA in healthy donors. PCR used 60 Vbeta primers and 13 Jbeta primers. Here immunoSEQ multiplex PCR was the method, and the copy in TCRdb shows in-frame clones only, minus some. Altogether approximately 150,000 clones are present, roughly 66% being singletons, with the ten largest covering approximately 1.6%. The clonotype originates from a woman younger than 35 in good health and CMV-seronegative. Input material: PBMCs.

CDR3 coding DNA: TGTGCCAGTAGTTTGACAGCCTCCTACGAGCAGTACTTC. Its protein product is CASSLTASYEQYF. The chain combines TRBV19 with TRBJ2-7; the D gene is possibly TRBD1 (5 bases). This CDR3 region has 13 residues. Germline V lookup: CDR1 LNHDA, CDR2 SQIVND (reference sequence). V shed 5 bases and J shed 0 bases, with 8 bases lying between them.